This TCR beta chain appears in the sequencing data of a study of cytomegalovirus exposure and HLA in healthy donors (dated by TCRdb to about 2017). Background on the whole study: An earlier analysis of roughly 610 of the donors reported about 300 Gb of sequence data and 100 million to 120 million unique TCR beta sequences obtained from some 170 million T cells. An early release that covered around 590 HLA-typed donors contained around 300 gigabases of sequencing data and about 93 million unique TCR sequences. Of the roughly 410 genotyped donors, 81% were placed in the genetic ancestry cluster associated with self-reported Caucasian donors. The study aimed to test whether cataloging public T cell receptors could reveal signatures of past pathogen exposure. The study used immunosequencing to profile the T cell repertoires of some 600 subjects and linked those repertoires to cytomegalovirus serostatus. A separate validation cohort of 100 to 150 different subjects was used in addition to the approximately 700-subject first cohort. The study combined high-throughput TCR immunosequencing, statistical association of individual TCRs with disease status, and machine learning to predict cytomegalovirus infection status. A later analysis re-examined previously published TCR beta repertoires from more than 600 donors and added high-resolution HLA genotyping to investigate patterns of TCR occurrence. The later analysis used no new phenotypic data to find candidate immune exposures, relying instead on TCR beta sequences and their occurrence across donors. An earlier analysis of roughly 580 of the donors used high-throughput TCR beta sequencing to judge whether each TCR beta V gene segment behaved as functional or pseudogenic. Alongside the repertoire data, information on donor age, sex, ethnicity and CMV serostatus was compiled. A later genetic analysis took genome-wide SNP genotypes for about 65% of the 666 donors and used that subset as a discovery cohort. Every discovery cohort repertoire had been produced on one sequencing platform. Both class I and class II loci were covered by HLA typing, at four-digit resolution. The number of typed donors differed by locus: about 620-630 for A, B, C, DRB1 and DQB1; approximately 530 for DQA1; 606 for DPA1; and about 450 for DPB1. Because of strong linkage in the cohort, a handful of DR-DQ haplotypes were treated as single units for association and clustering. Across 398 genotyped donors of the cohort, an average of approximately 240,000 unique TCR beta nucleotide sequences per donor were sequenced, and approximately 17% of those sequences were non-productive.

Summary of the overall study and its limitations: In a later analysis, TCR association rates were found to vary across HLA loci, with the most associated TCRs seen for DRB1 alleles and the fewest for HLA-C alleles. A further reported finding was that TCR beta sequences accurately predicted the HLA-A and HLA-B alleles for most subjects in the first cohort. Cytomegalovirus status was reported to be diagnosed by the classifier with high specificity and sensitivity in both the original and validation cohorts. Correlated functional status among segregating V segments might reflect linkage disequilibrium, but an unknown experimental factor could not be ruled out. A total of fewer than 200 TCR beta chains were listed by the study as associated with cytomegalovirus. Presence/absence analyses assumed roughly uniform sequencing depth across donors, an assumption that may not hold. Some IMGT-functional V segments, including TRBV6-2 and TRBV6-3, could not be distinguished by the 87-base-pair reads and were therefore excluded. The earlier analysis of approximately 540 of the donors excluded approximately 17 rarely observed V segments, including chromosome 9 orphons, because counts were too low. While some public TCRs were present in many individuals, most TCR sequences turned up only very rarely across donors. In a later analysis, HLA-associated TCR beta chains showed more clonal expansion and lower generation probabilities than non-associated chains that were equally common. In a later genetic analysis, a missense DCLRE1C variant was associated with V-gene and J-gene trimming of TCR beta chains, and the association was replicated in an independent cohort. Three of the identified cytomegalovirus-associated TCR beta chains were confirmed in vitro to be specific for cytomegalovirus antigens. Because HLA typing was unavailable for some donors at each locus, only the typed subset was used in association tests. According to the authors, the approach could potentially be generalized to other disease states and immunological phenotypes. When HLA alleles, especially DR and DQ, strongly co-occurred, TCR associations were difficult to assign to individual alleles. A later analysis found that most CMV-associated TCR beta chains appeared HLA-restricted, with HLA associations seemingly driven largely by CMV exposure. The sequencing pipeline was judged likely to have produced a cluster of highly shared sequence variants as a technical artifact. The only immune exposure information available for the cohort was CMV serostatus. A later analysis associated about 17,000 TCR beta sequences with specific HLA alleles at a false discovery rate of 0.05. In an earlier analysis of about 600 of the donors, most TCR beta V segments appeared in productive rearrangements about 90% or about 30% of the time, broadly matching IMGT annotations. According to a later genetic analysis, donors in an Asian-associated ancestry cluster had fewer N-insertions in productive TCRs than the roughly 670-donor mean. According to a later analysis, parvovirus B19, influenza, CMV and Epstein-Barr virus appeared linked to several top co-occurrence clusters. In this cohort, only TCR beta chains were sequenced, and detectable features were limited by the absence of alpha or paired-chain data.

Libraries were prepared through the immunoSEQ multiplex PCR assay. The multiplex PCR relied on a mix of 60 forward primers for TCR Vbeta segments and 13 reverse primers for TCR Jbeta segments. Amplification of the CDR3 region of rearranged TCR beta genes was performed with a multiplex PCR assay on genomic DNA. The Illumina HiSeq System was used to sequence the amplified TCR beta libraries as 87-base-pair reads. The paper's data handling went like this. Across the 700 or so repertoires, a later analysis counted about 81 million unique TCR beta chains, 9.5 million to 12 million of which were shared by at least two donors. Raw reads were error-corrected and collapsed into unique sequences by a nearest-neighbor algorithm in which closely related sequences were merged to remove PCR and sequencing errors. CDR3 sequences were aligned to IMGT reference sequences to assign V, D and J gene segments. For a sequence to be retained, at least a six-nucleotide match to both a V gene segment and a J gene segment was required. A rearrangement was called productive if the CDR3 had no stop codons and remained in frame with V and J, and every other rearrangement was called non-productive. CDR3 was defined according to IMGT convention as the region running from the second conserved V-encoded cysteine to the conserved J-encoded phenylalanine. Sequences without an unambiguous match to a single V gene segment were excluded from the earlier analysis of 500 to 700 of the donors. An earlier analysis of fewer than 650 of the donors classified V segments as functional when productive rearrangements were above 56.7% and as segregating when the standard deviation between donors was above 5%. To diagnose cytomegalovirus status from the catalog of TCR beta chain sequences, a statistical classification framework was built. V and J gene assignment, in a later analysis, came from comparing TCR nucleotide sequences with IMGT/GENE-DB human TR gene sequences. The TCRdist pipeline was used in a later analysis to assign CDR3 sequences and most-parsimonious VDJ recombination scenarios. In a later analysis, each TCR beta chain was defined by its CDR3 amino acid sequence together with its V-gene family, and reads without a unique V-gene family were excluded. In a later analysis, nearly 600 highly shared, low-generation-probability nucleotide sequences were removed to address suspected cross-contamination and a sequencing artifact. In a later analysis, a clonal expansion index for each public chain was calculated from normalized within-repertoire ranks of inferred template counts. Generation probabilities in a later analysis came from a VDJ recombination model fitted to out-of-frame rearrangements, and those results were checked against IGoR. A later analysis scored TCR-TCR, TCR-HLA and TCR-CMV co-occurrence with hypergeometric tests, applying a repertoire-size bias correction to TCR pairs. In a later analysis, false discovery rates were estimated by permuting HLA or CMV assignments 20 times. In a later analysis, co-occurring TCRs were grouped with DBSCAN, and TCRdist sequence similarity was added when clustering was performed within HLA-allele-positive subsets. Repertoires with fewer than 30,000 or more than 120,000 public chains were left out of co-occurrence clustering, as were about five repertoires with anomalous nucleotide sharing. Here the immuneACCESS table is served through TCRdb, limited to in-frame sequences with V and J called. Missing clones are a known gap in these copies; in checked studies unresolved V genes cover under half, and the rest lacks a known reason. From that table come the V and J calls and clone size; the DNA was used to work out D and trimming. Present in this sample are 90,000 or so clones, over 60% of which were seen just once. Of the sample, 5.5% to 6% is held by the ten largest clones.

The cohort was made up of hundreds of healthy bone marrow donors. At the time of sampling, every cohort member was nominally healthy, though immune exposures that went unrecorded were likely present. The donor tested CMV seropositive and was one of the 289 seropositive cohort members. A peripheral blood sample was collected from each donor, and TCR beta sequencing was performed on peripheral blood mononuclear cells. Genomic DNA extraction from the blood cell samples was performed with the Qiagen DNeasy Blood Extraction Kit. With regard to this clone: The specificity of this receptor is unknown. No much larger clonotype is one base removed from it; base qualities were not supplied.

The germline V gene (reference sequence) gives CDR1 as SSHAT and CDR2 as FNYEAQ. From the cysteine up to the phenylalanine, the CDR3 has a length of 15 residues. The only DNA kept is the CDR3, 45 bases in frame from the first base. V was cut back by 5 bases and J by 5 bases, leaving a gap of 19 bases between them. The specimen sequenced was PBMCs. The clonotype comes from a boy between 10 and 17 years old in good health and CMV-seropositive. The V gene is TRBV7-7 and the J gene is TRBJ2-7; matching of 6 bases hints at TRBD2 as the D gene. The DNA reads TGTGCCAGCAGCGAGGCCCCCACTAGCTTCCACGAGCAGTACTTC. Its amino acids are CASSEAPTSFHEQYF.